These 4 T cell receptor beta chains came from one sample sequenced in a study of shared clonotypes between healthy human individuals. Only CD45RO-negative cells positively selected for CCR7 counted as naive CD8 cells, so terminally differentiated effector memory CD45RA+ cells were excluded. Here immunoSEQ multiplex PCR was the method, and the copy in TCRdb shows in-frame clones only, minus some. In the table there are approximately 1.9 million clones, approximately 92% of which are singletons. Material: naive CD8+ T cells from PBMCs. The receptors were gathered from a man between 18 and 29 years old in good health. Some clones in this sample may be carry-over from other donors' samples.

The rearrangement links TRBV6-9 to TRBJ2-7; tentatively, D is TRBD1 or TRBD2 (5 bases each). The CDR3 contains 15 residues. With 3 bases removed from V and 4 bases from J, the gap between germline ends came to 16 bases. CDR1 and CDR2 from the germline V gene are MNHGY and SVAAGI. The CDR3 spells CASSYSMGPAYEQYF. DNA of the CDR3: TGTGCCAGCAGTTACTCCATGGGACCTGCTTACGAGCAGTACTTC.

V and J are TRBV9 and TRBJ1-6; possibly TRBD1 for D (6 bases). CDR1 and CDR2 (germline): SGDLS, YYNGEE. V gave up 4 bases and J gave up 11 bases, with 16 bases separating them. The CDR3 runs 14 residues. CDR3 region: CASSPQGGRTPLHF. CDR3 sequence (DNA): TGTGCCAGCAGCCCACAGGGAGGGAGAACACCCCTCCACTTT.

In the case of this clone: Different DNA sequences within this sample yield the same CDR3. The rearrangement uses TRBV9 and TRBJ2-7; tentatively, D is TRBD1 or TRBD2 (6 bases each). CDR3 size: 14 residues. Germline loops: CDR1 SGDLS, CDR2 YYNGEE. Trimming stripped 3 bases from V and 3 bases from J, with 13 bases between. DNA of the CDR3: TGTGCCAGCAGCGGTGGGGGGCTTGACTACGAGCAGTACTTC. This encodes CASSGGGLDYEQYF.

The rearrangement uses TRBV27 and TRBJ2-3, with D maybe TRBD2 (6 bases). Germline CDR1 and CDR2: MNHEY and SMNVEV (reference sequence). V was cut by 7 bases and J by 6 bases, with 17 bases left in between. This CDR3 comprises 14 residues. In DNA, the CDR3 is TGTGCCAGCACCGTTGGCGGGGCCCGGGATACGCAGTATTTT. Translated: CASTVGGARDTQYF.